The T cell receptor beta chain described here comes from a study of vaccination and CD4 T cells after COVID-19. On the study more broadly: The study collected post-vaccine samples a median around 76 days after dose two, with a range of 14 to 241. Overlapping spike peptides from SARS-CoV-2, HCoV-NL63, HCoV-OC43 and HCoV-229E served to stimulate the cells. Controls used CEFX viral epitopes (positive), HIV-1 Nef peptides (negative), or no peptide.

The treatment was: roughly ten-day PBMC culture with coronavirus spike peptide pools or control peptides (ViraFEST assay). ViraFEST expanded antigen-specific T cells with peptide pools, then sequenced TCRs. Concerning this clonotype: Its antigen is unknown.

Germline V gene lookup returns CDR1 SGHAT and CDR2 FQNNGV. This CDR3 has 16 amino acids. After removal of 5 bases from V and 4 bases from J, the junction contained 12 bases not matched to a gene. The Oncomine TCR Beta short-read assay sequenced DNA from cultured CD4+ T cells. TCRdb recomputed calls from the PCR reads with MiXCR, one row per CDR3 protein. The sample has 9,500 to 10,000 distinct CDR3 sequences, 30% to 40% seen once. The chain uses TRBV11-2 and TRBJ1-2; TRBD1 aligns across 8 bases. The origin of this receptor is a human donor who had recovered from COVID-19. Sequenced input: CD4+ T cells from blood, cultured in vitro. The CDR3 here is CASSQLQGALGYGYTF. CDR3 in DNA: TGTGCCAGCAGCCAATTGCAGGGGGCGCTGGGCTATGGCTACACCTTC.